This T cell receptor (beta chain) was identified in a study of shared clonotypes between healthy human individuals. On the study more broadly: Each donor's CD4 naive and CD4 memory cells filled three plates apiece, CD8 naive two, and CD8 memory one.

Terminally differentiated effector memory CD45RA+ cells were excluded by CCR7 positive selection of CD45RO-negative cells. Caucasian adults living in Nashville, Tennessee, provided all samples. Whole-study results and caveats: Estimated clonotype richness was generally higher in naive than memory subsets.

On this clone: What it binds is unknown. This CDR3 is also generated by other DNA sequences in the sample.

The deep-level immunoSEQ assay was used. Repertoires were generated with immunoSEQ multiplex PCR, while TCRdb's copy carries only in-frame clones and drops some. The data show nearly 2 million clones, with over 85% seen just once and 1% to 1.5% held by the top ten. The V end was cut by 2 bases, the J end by 0 bases, with 6 bases between. CDR1 and CDR2 from the germline V gene are SGHNT and YYREEE (reference sequence). The CDR3 loop spans 13 amino acids. The receptor comes from a man younger than 35 in good health. The sequenced material came from naive CD8+ T cells sorted from blood. V gene TRBV5-4 combines with J gene TRBJ2-7; no clear D. CDR3 in DNA: TGTGCCAGCAGCTTCTCACCCTCCTACGAGCAGTACTTC. This sequence encodes CASSFSPSYEQYF. Using reference TRBV5-4 and TRBJ2-7 for the parts outside the CDR3, the full variable domain is ETGVTQSPTHLIKTRGQQVTLRCSSQSGHNTVSWYQQALGQGPQFIFQYYREEENGRGNFPPRFSGLQFPNYSSELNVNALELDDSALYLCASSFSPSYEQYFGPGTRLTVT.